The T cell receptor (beta chain) under discussion was sequenced for a study of shared clonotypes between healthy human individuals. At the level of the study: Per-donor plates numbered three CD4 naive, three CD4 memory, two CD8 naive and one CD8 memory.

Notes on this clone: This specimen includes other DNA sequences encoding the same CDR3.

In germline, CDR1 is SEHNR, CDR2 FQNEAQ (reference sequence). The CDR3 is made up of 15 amino acids. The ends were cut back, 1 base at V and 2 bases at J, with 9 bases in the middle. Repertoires were generated with immunoSEQ multiplex PCR, while TCRdb's copy carries only in-frame clones and drops some. The table shows about 1.1 million clones, with approximately 80% occurring only once. The receptor was isolated from a man aged 18 to 29 in good health. Some clones in this sample may be carry-over from other donors' samples. The V and J genes are TRBV7-9 and TRBJ1-3; no definite D call. The sequencing sample was made of memory CD4+ T cells from PBMCs. Specified subset: CD45RA-negative fraction. The CDR3 DNA sequence: TGTGCCAGCAGCTTAGGTGGAACTGCTGGAAACACCATATATTTT. Encoded protein: CASSLGGTAGNTIYF.